This T cell receptor (beta chain) was profiled in a study of cytomegalovirus exposure and HLA in healthy donors. The study ran its PCR with 60 Vbeta and 13 Jbeta primers. The table came from immunoSEQ multiplex PCR; TCRdb's copy has only in-frame clones and leaves some out. Its table lists about 40,000 clones. The CDR3 totals 14 residues. Germline V gives CDR1 MNHEY, CDR2 SVGAGI. Trimming removed 2 bases from V and 1 base from J, with 9 bases in between. This sequence originates from a man aged 25-45 years in good health and CMV-seronegative. V gene TRBV6-5 combines with J gene TRBJ2-7, with a tentative D call TRBD1 (6 bases). Material: PBMCs. CDR3 region: CASSYLDSSYEQYF. Written as DNA, the CDR3 is TGTGCCAGCAGTTACCTGGACAGTTCCTACGAGCAGTACTTC.